Listed here are 23 T cell receptor beta chains from one sample, sequenced in a study of OX40 agonist ivuxolimab in advanced cancers. TCRdb keeps only in-frame clones here, not all; method: immunoSEQ multiplex PCR. The sample has some 90,000 clones; roughly 84% are singletons. Specimen: CD4+ or CD8+ T cells sorted from blood, collected in a trial of the OX40 agonist ivuxolimab. The receptors shown here come from an adult with an advanced solid tumor such as melanoma, head and neck, liver or kidney cancer.

The genes are TRBV5-1 and TRBJ1-6; possibly TRBD1 for D (6 bases). Germline V gene lookup returns CDR1 SGHRS and CDR2 YFSETQ. CDR3 length: 14 residues. Trimming stripped 5 bases from V and 10 bases from J, with 16 bases between. CDR3 sequence: CASSWGLVRSPLHF. Written as DNA, the CDR3 is TGCGCCAGCAGTTGGGGGCTGGTCCGGTCACCCCTCCACTTT.

V is TRBV6-4 and J is TRBJ2-3; 7 bases match TRBD2. Germline CDR1 is MRHNA and CDR2 is SNTAGT. The CDR3 covers 15 residues. The trim removed 4 bases at V and 0 bases at J, leaving 4 bases unmatched. CDR3 in DNA: TGTGCCAGCAGTGCAGCGGGAACTAGCACAGATACGCAGTATTTT. This sequence encodes CASSAAGTSTDTQYF.

The V and J genes are TRBV18 and TRBJ1-1; D is unclear. The CDR3 covers 13 residues. The V and J ends lost 4 bases and 3 bases respectively, with 9 bases between them. The germline V gene encodes CDR1 KGHSH and CDR2 LQKENI. The CDR3, as DNA: TGTGCCAGCTCACGAGACCGAGACACTGAAGCTTTCTTT. It codes for CASSRDRDTEAFF.

The J gene is TRBJ2-7, the V gene TRBV2; tentatively, D is TRBD2 (5 bases). With 7 bases removed from V and 5 bases from J, the gap between germline ends came to 21 bases. Per the germline V gene, CDR1 is SNHLY and CDR2 is FYNNEI. The CDR3 loop spans 15 amino acids. Here the CDR3 reads CASNISPRGGHEQYF. The CDR3 DNA reads TGTGCCAGCAACATTTCCCCGCGAGGAGGCCACGAGCAGTACTTC.

This chain uses TRBV27 with TRBJ1-1, with TRBD1 matching 9 bases. The CDR3 is 14 residues long. CDR1 MNHEY and CDR2 SMNVEV come from the germline V gene (reference sequence). The ends lost 7 bases at V and 1 base at J; junction bases unmatched: 4. The DNA of the CDR3 is TGTGCCAGCAAAGGACAGGGGAGGAACACTGAAGCTTTCTTT. Its protein product is CASKGQGRNTEAFF.

The chain uses TRBV11-2 and TRBJ2-7; TRBD1 agrees at 7 bases. V was clipped by 1 base and J by 0 bases; unmatched bases: 6. This CDR3 region has 16 residues. The germline V gene has CDR1 SGHAT and CDR2 FQNNGV. The chain's CDR3 is CASSLAVGTASYEQYF. Written as DNA, the CDR3 is TGTGCCAGCAGCTTAGCTGTCGGGACAGCCTCCTACGAGCAGTACTTC.

The chain couples TRBV18 to TRBJ1-2; 8 bases match TRBD1. Germline V gene data show CDR1 as KGHSH and CDR2 as LQKENI. Losses at the gene ends were 0 bases for V and 6 bases for J; bases not matched to a gene: 12. CDR3 length equals 17 residues. Here the CDR3 DNA reads TGTGCCAGCTCACCACCGCCCTACAGGGGGGGCGGGGATGGCTACACCTTC. Its translation is CASSPPPYRGGGDGYTF.

V and J are TRBV7-2 and TRBJ2-7; D gene unclear. The germline V gene has CDR1 SGHTA and CDR2 FQGNSA. This CDR3 comprises 13 residues. V was pared by 0 bases and J by 2 bases, with 5 bases between. This CDR3 reads CASSLALPYEQYF. The CDR3 coding sequence is TGTGCCAGCAGCTTAGCTCTTCCCTACGAGCAGTACTTC.

This rearrangement joins TRBV5-6 to TRBJ2-1, with a tentative D call TRBD1 (7 bases). The CDR3 loop spans 12 amino acids. V was cut by 7 bases and J by 7 bases, with 12 bases left in between. CDR1 and CDR2 (germline): SGHDT, YYEEEE. CDR3 amino acids: CASQGGGNEQFF. The DNA of the CDR3 is TGTGCCAGCCAGGGGGGCGGAAATGAGCAGTTCTTC.

The chain joins TRBV2 to TRBJ1-4; 11 bases fit TRBD1. The CDR3 extends over 19 amino acids. The germline V gene encodes CDR1 SNHLY and CDR2 FYNNEI. V dropped 7 bases and J dropped 3; count of bases not matched to a gene: 16. The CDR3 region is CASTKPGTGGPGANEKLFF. The DNA for the CDR3 is TGTGCCAGCACCAAACCCGGGACAGGGGGGCCCGGAGCTAATGAAAAACTGTTTTTT.

The genes are TRBV6-5 and TRBJ1-2, with TRBD1 identical over 9 bases. The CDR3 has 15 amino acids. The germline V gene encodes CDR1 MNHEY and CDR2 SVGAGI. V was pared by 2 bases and J by 6 bases, with 7 bases of the junction left unmatched. The CDR3: CASSYDSGQGDGYTF. Here the CDR3 DNA reads TGTGCCAGCAGTTACGACTCGGGACAGGGAGATGGCTACACCTTC.

This sequence joins TRBV7-9 and TRBJ2-5; a possible D gene is TRBD1 (6 bases). The CDR3 is 14 residues long. CDR1 is SEHNR and CDR2 is FQNEAQ in the germline V gene (reference sequence). Trimming took 1 base from V and 2 from J, leaving 8 bases between them. The CDR3 DNA is TGTGCCAGCAGCTTAGGGGGGCGACAAGAGACCCAGTACTTC. Amino acid sequence: CASSLGGRQETQYF.

The chain recombines TRBV6-1 with TRBJ1-5; 9 bases line up with TRBD1. Unmatched junction bases numbered 6, after V lost 6 bases and J lost 3 bases. Germline lookup yields CDR1 MNHNS and CDR2 SASEGT. The CDR3 is made up of 15 amino acids. CDR3 nucleotides: TGTGCCAGCAGCCCGGGACAGGGCAACAATCAGCCCCAGCATTTT. Translation gives CASSPGQGNNQPQHF.

This clone was observed a single time. The V gene is TRBV21-1, the J gene TRBJ2-2; no DNA check was done on the table's D call, TRBD2. TRBV21-1 is tagged as a pseudogene. This CDR3 is built from 14 residues. The CDR3 DNA is TGTGCCAGCCGGGGAGGGCGCGACACCGGGGAGCTGTTTTTT. This encodes CASRGGRDTGELFF.

The rearrangement links TRBV4-2 to TRBJ2-5; the match to TRBD2 covers 10 bases. The CDR3 extends over 19 amino acids. Germline trimming cut 0 bases from V and 4 bases from J; bases unmatched to any gene: 14. Germline V gene data show CDR1 as LGHNA and CDR2 as YNFKEQ. Here the CDR3 DNA reads TGTGCCAGCAGCCAAGATAGGCCGCGGAGCGGGGGGGCCCGAGAGACCCAGTACTTC. This codes for CASSQDRPRSGGARETQYF.

The J gene is TRBJ2-1, the V gene TRBV4-3; 9 nucleotides align to TRBD1. The CDR3 sequence is 14 residues long. In germline, CDR1 is LGHNA, CDR2 YSLEER. The junction had 6 bases not matched to a gene; V was cut back by 5 bases and J by 7 bases. The CDR3: CASSARGQGNEQFF. As DNA, the CDR3 is TGCGCCAGCAGCGCCCGAGGACAGGGGAATGAGCAGTTCTTC.

This sequence joins TRBV7-2 and TRBJ2-1; D might be TRBD2 (7 bases). V gave up 0 bases and J gave up 6 bases, with 15 bases separating them. The germline gives CDR1 SGHTA, CDR2 FQGNSA. This CDR3 spans 16 amino acids. Here the CDR3 DNA reads TGTGCCAGCAGCTTAGCAAGTGGGGGGGCAGTCAATGAGCAGTTCTTC. This codes for CASSLASGGAVNEQFF.

This clone showed up just once. The chain recombines TRBV19 with TRBJ2-1; D possibly corresponds to TRBD1 (5 bases). Germline V CDR1 and CDR2: LNHDA, SQIVND (reference sequence). The CDR3 sequence is 13 residues long. Trimming took 2 bases from V and 6 from J, leaving 8 bases between them. The CDR3: CASSIQGSNEQFF. CDR3 nucleotides: TGTGCCAGTAGTATACAGGGCAGCAATGAGCAGTTCTTC.

This clone occurred a few times. This rearrangement joins TRBV4-3 to TRBJ1-1; the D gene is possibly TRBD1 (5 bases). The V gene's germline CDR1 is LGHNA and CDR2 YSLEER. The CDR3 covers 15 residues. V lost 1 base, J lost 1 base, and 10 bases lay in between. The CDR3 nucleotides read TGCGCCAGCAGCCAAGGAGAGGGGCAGAACACTGAAGCTTTCTTT. Its translation: CASSQGEGQNTEAFF.

This clone was recorded once. This chain connects TRBV27 to TRBJ2-3, with 10 bases lining up with TRBD1. The length of the CDR3 is 17 residues. After removal of 5 bases from V and 1 base from J, the junction contained 9 bases not matched to a gene. The germline gives CDR1 MNHEY, CDR2 SMNVEV (reference sequence). DNA for the CDR3: TGTGCCAGCAGTGGGACAGGGGCACCCTTTGGCACAGATACGCAGTATTTT. This translates into CASSGTGAPFGTDTQYF.

CDR3 amino acids: CASNDRGSGGYTF. The CDR3 region has the DNA TGTGCCAGCAACGACAGGGGTTCGGGTGGCTACACCTTC. This chain links TRBV2 with TRBJ1-2; 8 nucleotides line up with TRBD1. The germline gives CDR1 SNHLY, CDR2 FYNNEI. The junction had 8 bases not matched to a gene; V was cut back by 7 bases and J by 7 bases. The CDR3 totals 13 residues.

V usage is TRBV7-9 and J usage is TRBJ1-5; 7 positions match TRBD1. Germline CDR1 SEHNR, CDR2 FQNEAQ (reference sequence). J was trimmed by 9 bases and V by 1 base; bases with no gene match: 6. The CDR3 length is 14 residues. CDR3 protein: CASSLEQGFGPQHF. The CDR3 DNA sequence: TGTGCCAGCAGCTTAGAACAGGGGTTTGGGCCCCAGCATTTT.

The genes are TRBV27 and TRBJ2-7, with a weak D call TRBD2 (6 bases). The CDR3 is 16 residues long. V lost 6 bases and J lost 7, with 25 bases in between. CDR1 is MNHEY and CDR2 is SMNVEV in the germline V gene (reference sequence). The DNA for the CDR3 is TGTGCCAGCAGATTGGCTGGGCTCGCGGGGTACGGAGAGCAGTACTTC. Its protein product is CASRLAGLAGYGEQYF.